This T cell receptor (beta chain) was captured by sequencing in a study of identical twins. Of note for this clonotype: Its antigen remains unidentified.

CDR1 is SNHLY and CDR2 is FYNNEI in the germline V gene. Between the trimmed V and J ends, which lost 2 bases and 6 bases, there was a span of 14 bases. The CDR3 is made up of 14 amino acids. A universal primer site was created by template switching, with the cDNA bearing unique molecular identifiers. In TCRdb, the 5' RACE reads were re-called with MiXCR into one record per CDR3 protein. In the table there are some 1,700,000 distinct CDR3 sequences, about 30% of which are singletons. Study conclusions and caveats: In zero-insertion analyses, partial confounding could arise from invariant MAIT and iNKT cells. Findings came from cross-sectional statistics, without long-term follow-up of donors. Modelling underestimated the level of out-of-frame TCR alpha sharing observed in monozygotic twins.

This receptor was obtained from a newborn girl in good health. The sequencing input was cord blood. J is TRBJ2-7 and V is TRBV2, with D perhaps given as TRBD1 or TRBD2 (5 bases each). CDR3 region: CASSERAGTREQYF. For the CDR3, the DNA is TGTGCCAGCAGTGAAAGGGCAGGGACCCGCGAGCAGTACTTC.